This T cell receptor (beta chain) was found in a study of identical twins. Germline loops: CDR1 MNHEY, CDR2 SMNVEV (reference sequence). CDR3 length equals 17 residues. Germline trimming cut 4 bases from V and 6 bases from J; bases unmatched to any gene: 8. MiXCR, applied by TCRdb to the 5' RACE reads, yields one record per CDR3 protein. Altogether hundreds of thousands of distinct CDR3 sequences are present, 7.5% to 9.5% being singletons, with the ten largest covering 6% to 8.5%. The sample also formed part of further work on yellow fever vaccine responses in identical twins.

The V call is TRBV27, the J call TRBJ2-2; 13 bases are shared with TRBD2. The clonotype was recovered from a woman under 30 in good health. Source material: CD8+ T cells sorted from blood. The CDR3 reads CASSSGLLAGGPGELFF. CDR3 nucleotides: TGTGCCAGCAGTTCCGGCCTACTAGCGGGAGGGCCCGGGGAGCTGTTTTTT.